This T cell receptor beta chain was identified during a study of human T cells and chemical hapten exposure. Study information: In the roughly 25-week study, patients were dosed weekly with diphenylcyclopropenone on the scalp throughout. Findings and limits, study-wide: Expanded TCRs showed more large CDR3 clusters than pre-sensitization or healthy control sets.

In TCRdb, the RACE reads were re-called with MiXCR into one record per CDR3 protein. The sample has approximately 320,000 distinct CDR3 sequences, 4.5% to 5.5% seen once. The length of the CDR3 is 19 residues. With 2 bases clipped from V and 1 base from J, the junction kept 9 bases outside the gene matches. CDR1 and CDR2 (germline): SGHRS, YFSETQ. The time point: pre-sensitization, week 0. Treatment indicated: therapeutic diphenylcyclopropenone sensitization with weekly scalp DPC. This clonotype appeared a few times. What it binds is not known. The material sequenced was whole blood, taken in connection with sensitization to the hapten diphenylcyclopropenone (DPC). This TCR came from a woman aged 18-30 years with alopecia areata. Some clones in this sample may be carry-over from other donors' samples. The chain joins TRBV5-1 to TRBJ2-4, with 13 bases aligning to TRBD2. As DNA, the CDR3 is TGCGCCAGCAGCTTCTTTGCGGGGACTAGCGGGGCGGCCAAAAACATTCAGTACTTC. Translation gives CASSFFAGTSGAAKNIQYF. The variable domain in full, with the rest retrieved from reference TRBV5-1 and TRBJ2-4, is KAGVTQTPRYLIKTRGQQVTLSCSPISGHRSVSWYQQTPGQGLQFLFEYFSETQRNKGNFPGRFSGRQFSNSRSEMNVSTLELGDSALYLCASSFFAGTSGAAKNIQYFGAGTRLSVL.